The source of this TCR beta chain is a study of neurological immune-mediated disorders. This clonotype was recorded at least ten times. CDR1 and CDR2 (germline): SQVTM, ANQGSEA. Trimming left V 7 bases short and J 4 bases short, with 19 bases between. This CDR3 contains 15 residues. The cDNA was generated by 5'RACE with 10-nucleotide random UMIs. TCRdb analysed the 5' RACE reads with MiXCR anew, one entry per CDR3 protein. The sample records about 50,000 distinct CDR3 sequences, around a tenth being singletons. The origin of this receptor is a man aged 70 or older with HTLV-1-associated myelopathy (HAM/TSP). This chain connects TRBV29-1 to TRBJ2-2, with D perhaps assigned TRBD1 or TRBD2 (5 bases each). The sequenced material came from PBMCs. The CDR3 sequence: CSAWGGGVSTGELFF. In nucleotides, the CDR3 is TGCAGCGCCTGGGGTGGGGGAGTCTCCACCGGGGAGCTGTTTTTT.